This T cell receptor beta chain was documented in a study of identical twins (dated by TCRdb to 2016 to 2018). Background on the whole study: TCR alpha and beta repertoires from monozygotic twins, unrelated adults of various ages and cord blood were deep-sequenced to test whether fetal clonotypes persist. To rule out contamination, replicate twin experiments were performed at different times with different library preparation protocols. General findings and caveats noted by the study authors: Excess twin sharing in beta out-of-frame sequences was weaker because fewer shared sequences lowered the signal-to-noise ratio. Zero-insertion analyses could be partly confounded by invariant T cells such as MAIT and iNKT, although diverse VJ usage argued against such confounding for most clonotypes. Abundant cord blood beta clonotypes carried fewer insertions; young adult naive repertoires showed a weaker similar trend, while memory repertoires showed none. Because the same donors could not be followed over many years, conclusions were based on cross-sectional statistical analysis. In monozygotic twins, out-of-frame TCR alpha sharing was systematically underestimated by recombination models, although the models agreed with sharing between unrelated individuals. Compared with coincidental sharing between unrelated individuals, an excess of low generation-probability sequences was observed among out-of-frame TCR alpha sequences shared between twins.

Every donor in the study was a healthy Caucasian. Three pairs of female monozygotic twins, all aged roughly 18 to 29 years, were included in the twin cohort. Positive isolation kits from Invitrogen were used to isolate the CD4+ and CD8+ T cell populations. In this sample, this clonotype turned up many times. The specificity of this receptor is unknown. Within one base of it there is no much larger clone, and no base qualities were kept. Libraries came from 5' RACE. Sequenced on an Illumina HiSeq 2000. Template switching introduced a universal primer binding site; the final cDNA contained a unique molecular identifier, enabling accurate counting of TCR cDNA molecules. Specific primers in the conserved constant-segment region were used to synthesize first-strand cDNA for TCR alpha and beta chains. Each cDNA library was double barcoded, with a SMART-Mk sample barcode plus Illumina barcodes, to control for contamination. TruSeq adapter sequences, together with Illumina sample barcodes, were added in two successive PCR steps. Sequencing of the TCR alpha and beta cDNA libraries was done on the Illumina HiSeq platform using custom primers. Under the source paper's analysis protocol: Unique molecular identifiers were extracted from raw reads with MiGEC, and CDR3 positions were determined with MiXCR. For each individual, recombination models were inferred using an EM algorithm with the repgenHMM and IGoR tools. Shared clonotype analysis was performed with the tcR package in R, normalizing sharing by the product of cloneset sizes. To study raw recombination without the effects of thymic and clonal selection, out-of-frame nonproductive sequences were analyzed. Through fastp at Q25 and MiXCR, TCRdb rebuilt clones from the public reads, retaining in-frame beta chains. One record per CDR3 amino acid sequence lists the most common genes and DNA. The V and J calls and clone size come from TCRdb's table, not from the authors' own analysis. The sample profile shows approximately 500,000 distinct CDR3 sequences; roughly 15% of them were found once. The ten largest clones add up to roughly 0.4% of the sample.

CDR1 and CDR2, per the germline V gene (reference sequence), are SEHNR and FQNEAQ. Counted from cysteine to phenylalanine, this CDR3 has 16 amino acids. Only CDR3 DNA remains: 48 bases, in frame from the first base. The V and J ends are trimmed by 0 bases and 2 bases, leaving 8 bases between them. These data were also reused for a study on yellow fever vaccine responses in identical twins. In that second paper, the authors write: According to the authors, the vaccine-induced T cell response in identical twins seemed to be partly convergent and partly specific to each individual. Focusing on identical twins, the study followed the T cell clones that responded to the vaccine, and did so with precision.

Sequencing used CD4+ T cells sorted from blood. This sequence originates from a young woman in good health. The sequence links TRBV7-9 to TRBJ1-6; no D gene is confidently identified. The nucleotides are TGTGCCAGCAGCTTAGCAGCTGGGGCCTATAATTCACCCCTCCACTTT. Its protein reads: CASSLAAGAYNSPLHF.